This T cell receptor beta chain was recovered during a study of beta chain features in type 1 diabetes. The CDR3 is made up of 15 amino acids. Trimming cost V 4 bases and J 6 bases; bases outside gene matches: 6. Germline V gene lookup returns CDR1 SGDLS and CDR2 YYNGEE. In its sample, this clone was seen a few times. It was via CD45RO/CCR7/CD25/CD127/CD95/CD27 that CD4+ naive, central memory, regulatory and stem cell-like memory cells were sorted. Reverse transcription of all isolated RNA meant that expressed TCRB transcripts were sequenced. Produced via immunoSEQ multiplex PCR; TCRdb's table is partial and in-frame only. The sample lists 860,000 or so clones; 15% to 20% were seen once.

The sample was naive CD4+ T cells from blood. This chain joins TRBV9 and TRBJ2-3; 12 nucleotides line up with TRBD2. The clonotype comes from a woman aged 18-29 years in good health. DNA for the CDR3: TGTGCCAGCAGCCCACGGACTAGCGGGACCGATACGCAGTATTTT. Translated, it gives CASSPRTSGTDTQYF. Full variable domain (missing parts from reference TRBV9 and TRBJ2-3): DSGVTQTPKHLITATGQRVTLRCSPRSGDLSVYWYQQSLDQGLQFLIQYYNGEERAKGNILERFSAQQFPDLHSELNLSSLELGDSALYFCASSPRTSGTDTQYFGPGTRLTVL.